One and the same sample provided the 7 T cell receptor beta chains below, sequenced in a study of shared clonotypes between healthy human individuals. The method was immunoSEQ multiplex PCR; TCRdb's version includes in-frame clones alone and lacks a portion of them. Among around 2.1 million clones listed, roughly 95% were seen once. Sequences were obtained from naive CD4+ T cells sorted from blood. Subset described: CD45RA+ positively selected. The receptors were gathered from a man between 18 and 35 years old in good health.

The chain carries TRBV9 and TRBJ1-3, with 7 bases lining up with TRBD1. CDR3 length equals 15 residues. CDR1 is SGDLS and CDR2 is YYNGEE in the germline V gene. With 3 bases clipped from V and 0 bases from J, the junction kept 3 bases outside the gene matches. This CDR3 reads CASSGGTVSGNTIYF. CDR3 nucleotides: TGTGCCAGCAGCGGAGGGACAGTCTCTGGAAACACCATATATTTT.

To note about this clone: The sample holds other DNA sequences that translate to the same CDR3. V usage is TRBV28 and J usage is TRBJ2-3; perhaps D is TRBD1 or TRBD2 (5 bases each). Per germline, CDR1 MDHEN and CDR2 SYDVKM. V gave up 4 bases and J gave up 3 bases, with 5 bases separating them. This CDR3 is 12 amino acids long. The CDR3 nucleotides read TGTGCCAGCAGTTGGGGGACAGATACGCAGTATTTT. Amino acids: CASSWGTDTQYF.

The CDR3 nucleotides read TGTGCCAGCAGCACTTTAGCGGTCTCCTACAATGAGCAGTTCTTC. Its protein is CASSTLAVSYNEQFF. The chain carries TRBV5-4 and TRBJ2-1; D possibly corresponds to TRBD2 (6 bases). There are 15 residues in the CDR3. V was cut by 4 bases and J by 0 bases, with 11 bases left in between. Germline CDR1 is SGHNT and CDR2 is YYREEE (reference sequence).

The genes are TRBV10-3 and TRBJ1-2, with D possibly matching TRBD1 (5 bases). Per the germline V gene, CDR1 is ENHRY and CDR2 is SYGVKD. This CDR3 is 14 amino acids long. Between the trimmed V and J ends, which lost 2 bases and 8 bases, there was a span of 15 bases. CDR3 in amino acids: CAISESRAGTGYTF. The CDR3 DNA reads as TGTGCCATCAGTGAGAGTAGGGCAGGGACCGGCTACACCTTC.

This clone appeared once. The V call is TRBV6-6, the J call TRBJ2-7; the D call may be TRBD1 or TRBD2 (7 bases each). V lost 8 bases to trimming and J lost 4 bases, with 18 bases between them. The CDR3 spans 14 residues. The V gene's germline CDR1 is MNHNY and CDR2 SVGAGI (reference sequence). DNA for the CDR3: TGTGCCAGCCTTGAGGGAGGGGGCACATACGAGCAGTACTTC. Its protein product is CASLEGGGTYEQYF.

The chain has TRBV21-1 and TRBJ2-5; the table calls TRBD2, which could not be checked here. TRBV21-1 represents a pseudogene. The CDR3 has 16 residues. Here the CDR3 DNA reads TGTGCCAGCCCGAAGTCTAGCGGGAGGACTAAAGAGACCCAGTACTTC. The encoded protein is CASPKSSGRTKETQYF.

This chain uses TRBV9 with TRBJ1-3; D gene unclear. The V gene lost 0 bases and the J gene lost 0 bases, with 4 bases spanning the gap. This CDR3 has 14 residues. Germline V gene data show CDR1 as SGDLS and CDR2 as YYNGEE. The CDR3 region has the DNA TGTGCCAGCAGCGTAGTAAGCTCTGGAAACACCATATATTTT. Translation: CASSVVSSGNTIYF.